This TCR beta chain was captured by sequencing in a study of blood T cell repertoires in COVID-19. As originally analysed: Estimation of nucleated cell counts relied on the amplification of reference gene primers. Clones were read by immunoSEQ multiplex PCR, and TCRdb kept only the in-frame ones, dropping some. The V and J calls and clone size come from that table; D and trimming were worked out from the DNA. In the table there are approximately 430,000 clones, 86% of which are singletons. The germline CDR1 and CDR2 sequences are SGHVS and FNYEAQ. The CDR3 contains 15 residues. V lost 5 bases and J 5 bases, leaving 19 bases between the germline ends.

Input material: peripheral blood. The rearrangement links TRBV7-6 to TRBJ2-7; D is possibly TRBD2 (5 bases). The TCR comes from a woman aged 25 to 39 with active or convalescent COVID-19. The CDR3 is CASSKGWLAINEQYF. The CDR3 coding sequence is TGTGCCAGCAGCAAAGGCTGGCTAGCAATCAACGAGCAGTACTTC.